A selection of T cell receptor beta chains follows, all from one sample in a study of identifying expanded T cells in peripheral blood. Profiled with immunoSEQ multiplex PCR; TCRdb holds only in-frame clones, not every one. The sample holds about 100,000 clones, around 85% seen once. Sample: blood. All receptors derive from a person aged 18 to 69 in good health. Both conserved end residues are part of each CDR3. D genes are given only for firm matches. The size field is filled for only some rows; it gives once, few, many or a size class.

D gene	V gene	J gene	clone size	CDR3 DNA	CDR3 protein
-	TRBV6-5	TRBJ1-2	-	TGTGCCAGCTCTGCAGACAGATGGACTAACTATGGCTACACCTTC	CASSADRWTNYGYTF
-	TRBV6-5	TRBJ1-2	-	TGTGCCAGCAGCAGGTATAGAAGTACAGGGTATGGCTACACCTTC	CASSRYRSTGYGYTF
-	TRBV4-1	TRBJ1-3	few	TGCGCCAGCAGCCAATCAACCACCATATATTTT	CASSQSTTIYF
-	TRBV6-5	TRBJ2-3	-	TGTGCCAGCAGTTACTCGCTGAGCACAGATACGCAGTATTTT	CASSYSLSTDTQYF
TRBD2	TRBV6-4	TRBJ2-1	large	TGTGCCAGCAGTGACTCACTAGCGGGGGGCAATGAGCAGTTCTTC	CASSDSLAGGNEQFF
-	TRBV25-1	TRBJ2-3	-	TGTGCCAGCAGTGAACCCCAGGGAAGGTCGGACACAGATACGCAGTATTTT	CASSEPQGRSDTDTQYF
TRBD1	TRBV7-9	TRBJ2-2	-	TGTGCCAGCAGCTCGTTCGACAGGGGCACCGGGGAGCTGTTTTTT	CASSSFDRGTGELFF
TRBD1	TRBV18	TRBJ1-1	-	TGTGCCAGCTCACCAAGTCTACAGGGGACTGAAGCTTTCTTT	CASSPSLQGTEAFF
TRBD1	TRBV19	TRBJ1-1	-	TGTGCCAGTAGTATAGAGGGCAGGGGGCGCGGAGGAACTGAAGCTTTCTTT	CASSIEGRGRGGTEAFF
TRBD1	TRBV10-3	TRBJ1-5	-	TGTGCCATCAAGGGACAGGGCGGCAATCAGCCCCAGCATTTT	CAIKGQGGNQPQHF
-	TRBV5-6	TRBJ2-5	-	TGTGCCAGCAGCCCGTGGCGGAGGGTCGAGACCCAGTACTTC	CASSPWRRVETQYF
-	TRBV10-3	TRBJ1-1	-	TGTGCCATCAGTGAGCGGGCGGACACTGAAGCTTTCTTT	CAISERADTEAFF
TRBD1	TRBV29-1	TRBJ1-1	few	TGCAGCGTTGATTCGGGGAGGGGGCGAACTGAAGCTTTCTTT	CSVDSGRGRTEAFF
TRBD1	TRBV7-8	TRBJ1-2	-	TGTGCCAGCAGCTTAGCGGCCACCCAGATGACAGGGCTGTACTATGGCTACACCTTC	CASSLAATQMTGLYYGYTF
-	TRBV6-1	TRBJ1-1	-	TGTGCCAGCTTAAAAAGGGGCTTGGGCACTGAAGCTTTCTTT	CASLKRGLGTEAFF
-	TRBV6-6	TRBJ2-7	-	TGTGCCAGCAGAGCAGCTTACGAGCAGTACTTC	CASRAAYEQYF
TRBD1	TRBV6-5	TRBJ1-2	-	TGTGCCAGCAGGGCCGGGACAGGGGAATTAAGGGGCTACACCTTC	CASRAGTGELRGYTF
-	TRBV6-5	TRBJ1-1	-	TGTGCCAGCAGTTACTCGGGTTTCTTGGTCCAAACTGAAGCTTTCTTT	CASSYSGFLVQTEAFF
TRBD2	TRBV18	TRBJ2-3	-	TGTGCCAGCTCCTGGACTAGCGGGAACACAGATACGCAGTATTTT	CASSWTSGNTDTQYF
-	TRBV11-3	TRBJ2-5	-	TGTGCCAGCAGCTCCGGGACGACCCAGTACTTC	CASSSGTTQYF
-	TRBV5-1	TRBJ2-1	-	TGCGCCAGCAGTAGTACAGGAGTGTACAATGAGCAGTTCTTC	CASSSTGVYNEQFF
-	TRBV13	TRBJ2-5	-	TGTGCCAGCAGGTACCGCCAAGAGACCCAGTACTTC	CASRYRQETQYF
-	TRBV5-1	TRBJ1-6	-	TGCGCCAGCAGCTCGGGGGTATCGAGGCTCGAACCCCTCCACTTT	CASSSGVSRLEPLHF
-	TRBV6-4	TRBJ1-6	-	TGTGCCAGCAGTGACACCGGGAGTTCACCCCTCCACTTT	CASSDTGSSPLHF
-	TRBV19	TRBJ1-5	once	TGTGCCAGTAGTAAGAGGGGAAGGATCGATCAGCCCCAGCATTTT	CASSKRGRIDQPQHF
-	TRBV7-9	TRBJ2-7	-	TGTGCCAGCAGCACCTGGCAGGCCTACGAGCAGTACTTC	CASSTWQAYEQYF
TRBD1	TRBV27	TRBJ2-2	-	TGTGCCAGCAGTTTACGGACAGGGGTTTACACCGGGGAGCTGTTTTTT	CASSLRTGVYTGELFF
TRBD1	TRBV5-1	TRBJ1-2	-	TGCGCCAGCAGCCTAGGACAGGACTTCTATGGCTACACCTTC	CASSLGQDFYGYTF
-	TRBV6-1	TRBJ2-6	-	TGTGCCAGCTCTGACGAAACCTCTGGGGCCAACGTCCTGACTTTC	CASSDETSGANVLTF
-	TRBV19	TRBJ1-5	-	TGTGCCAGTAGTTCGCGACAGGAGCTTTGGCAGCCCCAGCATTTT	CASSSRQELWQPQHF
-	TRBV2	TRBJ2-7	-	TGTGCCAGCAGTGAGACTGAACATCAATACGAGCAGTACTTC	CASSETEHQYEQYF
-	TRBV5-8	TRBJ2-1	-	TGTGCCAGCAGATACGACAGGAGCTCCTACAATGAGCAGTTCTTC	CASRYDRSSYNEQFF
TRBD2	TRBV9	TRBJ2-2	-	TGTGCCAGCAGCGCACTAGCGGGGGAATTAACCGGGGAGCTGTTTTTT	CASSALAGELTGELFF
TRBD1	TRBV25-1	TRBJ1-2	-	TGTGCCAGCAGTCAGGGGGGATTTAACTATGGCTACACCTTC	CASSQGGFNYGYTF
-	TRBV5-1	TRBJ1-1	-	TGCGCCAGCAGCTCCCTTAGTTCGGCAGCGAACACTGAAGCTTTCTTT	CASSSLSSAANTEAFF
-	TRBV7-9	TRBJ2-7	-	TGTGCCAGCAGCTTAGCCTCCGGGACTGAGCAGTACTTC	CASSLASGTEQYF
TRBD1	TRBV18	TRBJ1-4	once	TGTGCCAGCTCCCATGGACAGGGAAATGAAAAACTGTTTTTT	CASSHGQGNEKLFF
-	TRBV18	TRBJ2-6	-	TGTGCCAGCTCACCACTGGTTGCCTTAACTGGGGCCAACGTCCTGACTTTC	CASSPLVALTGANVLTF
-	TRBV27	TRBJ1-4	once	TGTGCCAGCGGGTGGACCGGGACTAATGAAAAACTGTTTTTT	CASGWTGTNEKLFF
-	TRBV29-1	TRBJ2-7	once	TGCAGCGTTGAAGATTTAGGGGGAGCGGTTTACGAGCAGTACTTC	CSVEDLGGAVYEQYF
-	TRBV27	TRBJ2-2	-	TGTGCCAGCAGTTTATTGGGGTGGAACACCGGGGAGCTGTTTTTT	CASSLLGWNTGELFF
-	TRBV6-5	TRBJ2-7	once	TGTGCCAGCAGCTTAAACATGGTTTACTACGAGCAGTACTTC	CASSLNMVYYEQYF
TRBD1	TRBV27	TRBJ1-6	-	TGTGCCAGCAGACCGACAGGGGGAATTTCACCCCTCCACTTT	CASRPTGGISPLHF
-	TRBV6-5	TRBJ1-2	-	TGTGCCAGCAGACCGGGGCAGGGCGCGTATGGCTACACCTTC	CASRPGQGAYGYTF
TRBD2	TRBV11-3	TRBJ2-1	-	TGTGCCAGCAGCTTAGGGGGACTAGCGCCCTACCGCAATGAGCAGTTCTTC	CASSLGGLAPYRNEQFF